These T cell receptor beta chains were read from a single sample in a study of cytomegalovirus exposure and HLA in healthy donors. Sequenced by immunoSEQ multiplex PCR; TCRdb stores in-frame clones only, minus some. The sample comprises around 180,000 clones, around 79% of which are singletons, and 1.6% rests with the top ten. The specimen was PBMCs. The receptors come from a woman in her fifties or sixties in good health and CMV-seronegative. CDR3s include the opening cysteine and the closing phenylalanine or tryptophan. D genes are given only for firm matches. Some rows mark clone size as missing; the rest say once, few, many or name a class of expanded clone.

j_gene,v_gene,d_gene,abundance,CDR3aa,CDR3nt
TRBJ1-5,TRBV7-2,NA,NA,CASSPGGGRNQPQHF,TGTGCCAGCAGCCCCGGGGGGGGCAGGAATCAGCCCCAGCATTTT
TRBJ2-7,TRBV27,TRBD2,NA,CASSPSGRIYEQYF,TGTGCCAGCAGCCCTAGCGGGAGGATCTACGAGCAGTACTTC
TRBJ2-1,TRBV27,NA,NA,CASSSGQYNEQFF,TGTGCCAGCAGTTCTGGACAGTACAATGAGCAGTTCTTC
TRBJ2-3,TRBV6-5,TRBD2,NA,CASSFGGDTQYF,TGTGCCAGCAGTTTCGGGGGGGATACGCAGTATTTT
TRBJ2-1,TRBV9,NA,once,CASSPLEGGAYNEQFF,TGTGCCAGCAGCCCCCTAGAGGGGGGGGCCTACAATGAGCAGTTCTTC
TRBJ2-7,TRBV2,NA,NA,CASSEAGAPYEQYF,TGTGCCAGCAGTGAAGCAGGGGCCCCTTACGAGCAGTACTTC
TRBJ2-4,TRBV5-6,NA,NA,CASNSGSKNIQYF,TGTGCCAGCAATTCGGGGTCCAAAAACATTCAGTACTTC
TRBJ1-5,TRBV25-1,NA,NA,CASSLGQFTQPQHF,TGTGCCAGCAGTCTCGGACAGTTCACGCAGCCCCAGCATTTT
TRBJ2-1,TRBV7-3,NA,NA,CASRLDQGRTSYNEQFF,TGTGCCAGCAGGTTGGATCAGGGCCGCACCTCCTACAATGAGCAGTTCTTC
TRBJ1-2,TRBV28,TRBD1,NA,CASSLDRVQGYTF,TGTGCCAGCAGTCTCGACAGGGTGCAAGGCTACACCTTC
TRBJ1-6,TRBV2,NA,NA,CANRAGWNSPLHF,TGTGCCAACAGGGCAGGGTGGAATTCACCCCTCCACTTT
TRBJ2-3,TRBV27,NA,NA,CASSSWGVTDTQYF,TGTGCCAGCAGCTCCTGGGGGGTCACAGATACGCAGTATTTT
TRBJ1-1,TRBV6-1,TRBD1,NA,CASSLGQRTEAFF,TGTGCCAGCAGTCTGGGACAGCGAACTGAAGCTTTCTTT